A selection of T cell receptor beta chains follows, all from one sample in a study of T cells in localized non-small cell lung cancer. Profiling relied on immunoSEQ multiplex PCR, and the TCRdb table lists in-frame clones only, not all of them. This repertoire shows around 29,000 clones, roughly 90% found once; its top ten account for 4% to 5%. The source was peripheral blood mononuclear cells, collected before any cancer treatment. The receptors shown here come from a woman between 35 and 70 years old with stage III lung adenocarcinoma. Both conserved end residues are part of each CDR3. Fields, in order: J gene, V gene, D gene, clone size, CDR3 protein, CDR3 DNA. D genes are given only for firm matches. A clone size is listed for some rows: how often the clone was seen (once, few, many), or a class if it is expanded.

TRBJ2-1,TRBV5-1,TRBD2,-,CASSNSGGPYNEQFF,TGCGCCAGCAGCAACAGCGGGGGCCCCTACAATGAGCAGTTCTTC
TRBJ2-1,TRBV10-2,-,-,CASSESGSGSYNEQFF,TGCGCCAGCAGTGAGTCAGGTTCAGGGTCCTACAATGAGCAGTTCTTC
TRBJ2-7,TRBV20-1,-,-,CSASRYEQYF,TGCAGTGCTAGTAGATACGAGCAGTACTTC
TRBJ2-5,TRBV2,TRBD1,-,CATQTGTGLFVETQYF,TGTGCCACCCAGACCGGGACAGGGCTTTTTGTGGAGACCCAGTACTTC
TRBJ1-1,TRBV6-5,-,once,CASSYARNTEAFF,TGTGCCAGCAGTTACGCACGGAACACTGAAGCTTTCTTT
TRBJ2-4,TRBV13,TRBD2,-,CASSLTSGRNIQYF,TGTGCCAGCAGCTTAACTAGCGGGAGAAACATTCAGTACTTC
TRBJ2-7,TRBV9,-,-,CASSFNQAGEQYF,TGTGCCAGCAGCTTCAATCAGGCGGGGGAGCAGTACTTC
TRBJ2-2,TRBV6-4,-,-,CASSRTFTGELFF,TGTGCCAGCAGTCGGACTTTCACCGGGGAGCTGTTTTTT
TRBJ1-2,TRBV4-1,-,-,CASSQVTDKNYGYTF,TGCGCCAGCAGCCAAGTGACAGACAAAAACTATGGCTACACCTTC
TRBJ2-5,TRBV20-1,-,-,CSAREPETQYF,TGCAGTGCTAGAGAACCGGAGACCCAGTACTTC
TRBJ1-1,TRBV2,-,-,CASRGSGGGTEAFF,TGTGCCAGCAGGGGTTCTGGAGGTGGCACTGAAGCTTTCTTT
TRBJ2-7,TRBV7-9,-,-,CASSTGGYEQYF,TGTGCCAGCAGCACGGGTGGCTACGAGCAGTACTTC
TRBJ1-1,TRBV5-6,-,-,CASSLRLDTEAFF,TGTGCCAGCAGCTTAAGACTCGACACTGAAGCTTTCTTT
TRBJ1-4,TRBV28,TRBD1,-,CASSLITGVLEKLFF,TGTGCCAGCAGTTTAATTACAGGGGTACTTGAAAAACTGTTTTTT
TRBJ1-2,TRBV18,-,large,CASSPRRGPYLSNYGYTF,TGTGCCAGCTCACCAAGGCGAGGGCCCTACCTCTCTAACTATGGCTACACCTTC
TRBJ2-7,TRBV6-6,TRBD1,-,CASRESGQGYEQYF,TGTGCCAGCAGGGAATCGGGACAGGGGTACGAGCAGTACTTC
TRBJ2-5,TRBV27,TRBD1,-,CASRTRQGDETQYF,TGTGCCAGCAGAACGAGACAGGGGGACGAGACCCAGTACTTC
TRBJ2-1,TRBV15,-,-,CATSRDCHNEQFF,TGTGCCACCAGCAGAGATTGCCACAATGAGCAGTTCTTC
TRBJ1-2,TRBV14,TRBD1,few,CASSPDRGLGYTF,TGTGCCAGCAGTCCGGACAGGGGGCTTGGCTACACCTTC
TRBJ1-5,TRBV7-3,TRBD1,once,CASSLATGGNNQPQHF,TGTGCCAGCAGCTTGGCGACAGGGGGGAACAATCAGCCCCAGCATTTT
TRBJ1-1,TRBV18,TRBD1,-,CASSPRGQGAMNTEAFF,TGTGCCAGCTCACCACGGGGACAGGGGGCCATGAACACTGAAGCTTTCTTT